Listed here are 7 T cell receptor beta chains from one sample, sequenced in a study of T-cell reconstitution after alpha-beta-depleted transplantation in children. A library of TCRbeta sequences, prepared with unique molecular identifiers, was generated. A single record per CDR3 protein comes from TCRdb applying MiXCR to the PCR reads. The table shows 350,000 to 500,000 distinct CDR3 sequences, with roughly 44% occurring only once. The material was PBMCs, obtained before TCRalphabeta/CD19-depleted stem cell transplant. Source of these receptors: a girl under 10 years old with aplastic anemia, due to receive a stem cell transplant.

This clonotype was detected a few times. The chain employs TRBV5-1 and TRBJ1-1, with TRBD1 identical over 7 bases. This CDR3 is 16 amino acids long. Germline values: CDR1 SGHRS, CDR2 YFSETQ. V trimming: 3 bases; J trimming: 1 base; junction bases outside the gene matches: 9. CDR3: CASSSDEGQTNTEAFF. Here the CDR3 DNA reads TGCGCCAGCAGCTCGGACGAGGGACAGACGAACACTGAAGCTTTCTTT.

The CDR3 DNA reads as TGTGCCATCAGGAGAGCGCGGTGGGAGACCCAGTACTTC. It is translated as CAIRRARWETQYF. The chain has TRBV10-3 and TRBJ2-5; D is unclear. This CDR3 has 13 amino acids. Trimming took 6 bases from V and 5 from J, leaving 13 bases between them. In germline, CDR1 is ENHRY, CDR2 SYGVKD.

This clonotype was detected many times. The chain uses TRBV15 and TRBJ2-7; D ambiguous. The germline V gene has CDR1 LNHNV and CDR2 YYDKDF (reference sequence). This CDR3 is 14 amino acids long. Trimming removed 1 base from V and 0 bases from J, with 7 bases in between. Here the CDR3 reads CATSRGGYSYEQYF. DNA for the CDR3: TGTGCCACCAGCAGAGGTGGATACTCCTACGAGCAGTACTTC.

This clonotype was counted ten times or more. J is TRBJ2-1 and V is TRBV6-1; weak D call: TRBD2 (6 bases). V lost 5 bases and J 3 bases, leaving 14 bases between the germline ends. The CDR3 covers 15 residues. Germline V gene data show CDR1 as MNHNS and CDR2 as SASEGT. The DNA of the CDR3 is TGTGCCAGCAGTCCCCAGGGAGCGGGCTACAATGAGCAGTTCTTC. It codes for CASSPQGAGYNEQFF.

The chain employs TRBV5-1 and TRBJ1-3, with D maybe TRBD1 (6 bases). The CDR3 contains 14 residues. Trimming cost V 3 bases and J 1 base, with 8 bases left between them. From germline, CDR1 is SGHRS and CDR2 YFSETQ. The chain's CDR3 is CASSSGQSGNTIYF. Written as DNA, the CDR3 is TGCGCCAGCAGCTCTGGACAGTCTGGAAACACCATATATTTT. Full variable domain (outside the CDR3, taken from reference TRBV5-1 and TRBJ1-3): KAGVTQTPRYLIKTRGQQVTLSCSPISGHRSVSWYQQTPGQGLQFLFEYFSETQRNKGNFPGRFSGRQFSNSRSEMNVSTLELGDSALYLCASSSGQSGNTIYFGEGSWLTVV.

In its sample, this clonotype was seen many times. The chain employs TRBV5-1 and TRBJ2-5; no firm D call. The V end lost 2 bases, the J end lost 5 bases, and 4 bases lay between the germline ends. The CDR3 has 11 residues. CDR1 is SGHRS, CDR2 YFSETQ, per germline. In nucleotides, the CDR3 is TGCGCCAGCAGCTTAGATGAGACCCAGTACTTC. This translates into CASSLDETQYF.

This clonotype has only a few counts. This chain uses TRBV6-5 with TRBJ1-2; a possible D gene is TRBD1 (5 bases). The CDR3 loop spans 14 amino acids. Germline values: CDR1 MNHEY, CDR2 SVGAGI. The V gene lost 4 bases and the J gene lost 6 bases, with 15 bases spanning the gap. The CDR3 spells CASSSPSGKDGYTF. CDR3 nucleotide sequence: TGTGCCAGCAGTTCCCCCTCAGGGAAGGATGGCTACACCTTC.